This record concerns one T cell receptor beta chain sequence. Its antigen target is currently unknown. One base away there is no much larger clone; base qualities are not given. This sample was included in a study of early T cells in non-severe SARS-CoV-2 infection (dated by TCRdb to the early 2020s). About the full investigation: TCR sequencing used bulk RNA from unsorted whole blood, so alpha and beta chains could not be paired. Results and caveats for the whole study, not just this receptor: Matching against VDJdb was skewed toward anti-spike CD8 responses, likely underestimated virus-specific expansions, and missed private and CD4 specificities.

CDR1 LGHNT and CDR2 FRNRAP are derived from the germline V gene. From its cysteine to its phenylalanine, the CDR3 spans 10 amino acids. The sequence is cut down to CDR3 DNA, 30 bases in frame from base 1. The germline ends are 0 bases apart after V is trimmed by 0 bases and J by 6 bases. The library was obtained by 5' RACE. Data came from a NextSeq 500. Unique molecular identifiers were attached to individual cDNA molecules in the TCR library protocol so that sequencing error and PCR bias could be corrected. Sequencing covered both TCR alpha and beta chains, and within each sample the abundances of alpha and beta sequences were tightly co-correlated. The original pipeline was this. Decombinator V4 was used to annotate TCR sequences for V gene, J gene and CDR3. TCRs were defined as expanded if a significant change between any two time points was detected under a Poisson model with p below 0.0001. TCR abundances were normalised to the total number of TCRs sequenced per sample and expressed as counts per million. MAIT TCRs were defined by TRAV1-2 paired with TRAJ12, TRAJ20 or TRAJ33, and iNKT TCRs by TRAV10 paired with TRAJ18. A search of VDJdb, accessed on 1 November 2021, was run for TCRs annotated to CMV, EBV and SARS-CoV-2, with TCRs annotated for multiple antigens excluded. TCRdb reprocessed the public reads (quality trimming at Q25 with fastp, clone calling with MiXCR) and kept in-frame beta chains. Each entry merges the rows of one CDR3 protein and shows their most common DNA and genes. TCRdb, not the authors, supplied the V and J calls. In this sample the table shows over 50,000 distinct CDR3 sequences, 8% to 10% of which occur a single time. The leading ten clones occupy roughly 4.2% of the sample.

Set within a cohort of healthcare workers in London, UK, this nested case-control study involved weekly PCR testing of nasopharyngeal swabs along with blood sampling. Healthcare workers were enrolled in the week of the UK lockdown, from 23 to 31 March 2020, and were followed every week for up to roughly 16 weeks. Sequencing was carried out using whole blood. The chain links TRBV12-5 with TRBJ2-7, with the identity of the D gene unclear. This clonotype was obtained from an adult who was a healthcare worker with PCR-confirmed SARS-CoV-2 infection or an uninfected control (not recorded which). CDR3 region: CASGLVEQYF. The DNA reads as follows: TGTGCTAGTGGTTTGGTCGAGCAGTACTTC.